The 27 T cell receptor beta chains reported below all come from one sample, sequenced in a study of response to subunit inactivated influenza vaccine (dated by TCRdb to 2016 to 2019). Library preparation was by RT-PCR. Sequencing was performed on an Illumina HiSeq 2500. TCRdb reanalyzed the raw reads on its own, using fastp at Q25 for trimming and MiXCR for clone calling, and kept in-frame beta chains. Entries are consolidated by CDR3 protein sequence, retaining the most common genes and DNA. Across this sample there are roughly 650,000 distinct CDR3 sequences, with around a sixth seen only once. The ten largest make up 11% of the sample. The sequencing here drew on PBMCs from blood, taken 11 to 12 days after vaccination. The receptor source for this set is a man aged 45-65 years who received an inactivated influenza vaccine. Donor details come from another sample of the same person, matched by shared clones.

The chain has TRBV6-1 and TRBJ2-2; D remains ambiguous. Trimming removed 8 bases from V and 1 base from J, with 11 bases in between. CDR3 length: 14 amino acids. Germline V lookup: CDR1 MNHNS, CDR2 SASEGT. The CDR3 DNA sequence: TGTGCCAGCTCTTGGCGGCAGAACACCGGGGAGCTGTTTTTT. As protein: CASSWRQNTGELFF.

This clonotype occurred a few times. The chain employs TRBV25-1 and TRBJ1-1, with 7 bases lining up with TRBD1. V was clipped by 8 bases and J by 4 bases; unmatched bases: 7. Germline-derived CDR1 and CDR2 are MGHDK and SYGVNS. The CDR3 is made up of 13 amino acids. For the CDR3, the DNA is TGTGCCAGCCGGCTATCAGGGGGCACTGAAGCTTTCTTT. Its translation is CASRLSGGTEAFF. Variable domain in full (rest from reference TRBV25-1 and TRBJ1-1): EADIYQTPRYLVIGTGKKITLECSQTMGHDKMYWYQQDPGMELHLIHYSYGVNSTEKGDLSSESTVSRIRTEHFPLTLESARPSHTSQYLCASRLSGGTEAFFGQGTRLTVV.

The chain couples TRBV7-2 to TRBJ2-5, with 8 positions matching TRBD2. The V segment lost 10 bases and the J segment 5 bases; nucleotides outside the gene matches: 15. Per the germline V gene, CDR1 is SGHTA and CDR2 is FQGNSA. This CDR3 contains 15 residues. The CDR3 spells CAIVVLAGLSETQYF. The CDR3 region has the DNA TGTGCCATCGTGGTCCTAGCGGGCCTTTCGGAGACCCAGTACTTC.

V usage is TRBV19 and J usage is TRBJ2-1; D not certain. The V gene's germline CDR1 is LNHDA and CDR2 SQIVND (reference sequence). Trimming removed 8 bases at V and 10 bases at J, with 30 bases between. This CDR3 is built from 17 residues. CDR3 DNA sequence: TGTGCCAGTCGCCCGACTCCCGGGCAGGTCACGAAAAGGGAGCAGTTCTTC. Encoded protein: CASRPTPGQVTKREQFF.

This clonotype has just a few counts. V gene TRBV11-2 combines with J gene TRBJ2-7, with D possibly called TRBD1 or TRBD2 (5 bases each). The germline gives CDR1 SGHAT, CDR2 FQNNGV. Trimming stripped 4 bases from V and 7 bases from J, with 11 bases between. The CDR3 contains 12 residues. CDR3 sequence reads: CASSWLGEEQYF. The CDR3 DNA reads TGTGCCAGCAGCTGGTTGGGGGAAGAGCAGTACTTC.

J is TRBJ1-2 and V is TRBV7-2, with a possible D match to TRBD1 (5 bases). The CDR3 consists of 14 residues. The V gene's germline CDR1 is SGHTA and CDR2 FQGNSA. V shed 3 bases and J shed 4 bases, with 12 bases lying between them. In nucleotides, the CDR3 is TGTGCCAGCAGCTTGGGGGGTTTCGGCTATGGCTACACCTTC. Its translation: CASSLGGFGYGYTF.

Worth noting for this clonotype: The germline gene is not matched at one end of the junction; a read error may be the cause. Here the CDR3 DNA reads TGTACCAGCAGTCGTAATAGCGGCCCTCTGAGCCTGGGCTACAATGAGCAGTTCTTC. This gives the protein CTSSRNSGPLSLGYNEQFF. The chain uses TRBV2 and TRBJ2-1; weak D call: TRBD2 (6 bases). The CDR3 extends over 19 amino acids. Germline V CDR1 and CDR2: SNHLY, FYNNEI.

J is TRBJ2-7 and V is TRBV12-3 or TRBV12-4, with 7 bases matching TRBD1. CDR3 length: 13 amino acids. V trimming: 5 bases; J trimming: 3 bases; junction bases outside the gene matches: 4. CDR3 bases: TGTGCCAGCAGTCAAGGACAGGTCTACGAGCAGTACTTC. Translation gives CASSQGQVYEQYF.

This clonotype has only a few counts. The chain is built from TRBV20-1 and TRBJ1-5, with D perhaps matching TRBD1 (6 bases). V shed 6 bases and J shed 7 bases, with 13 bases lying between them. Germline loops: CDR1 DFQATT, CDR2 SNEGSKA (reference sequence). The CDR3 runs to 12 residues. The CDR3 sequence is CSAPRGGQPQHF. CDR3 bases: TGCAGTGCACCCAGGGGCGGCCAGCCCCAGCATTTT.

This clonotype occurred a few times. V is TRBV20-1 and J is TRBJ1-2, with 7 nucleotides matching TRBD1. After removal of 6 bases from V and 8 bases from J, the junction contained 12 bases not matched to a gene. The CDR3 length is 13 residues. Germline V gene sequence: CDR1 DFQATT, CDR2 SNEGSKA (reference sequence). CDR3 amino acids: CSAPDNRGGGYTF. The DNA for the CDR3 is TGCAGTGCGCCAGACAACAGGGGTGGAGGCTACACCTTC.

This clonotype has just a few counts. CDR3 DNA sequence: TGCAGTGCTATGCGGACGGCGAAAGAGACCCAGTACTTC. Encoded protein: CSAMRTAKETQYF. The gene calls are TRBV20-1 and TRBJ2-5, with D unresolved. The CDR3 totals 13 residues. The germline V gene encodes CDR1 DFQATT and CDR2 SNEGSKA (reference sequence). Trimming stripped 4 bases from V and 3 bases from J, with 12 bases between.

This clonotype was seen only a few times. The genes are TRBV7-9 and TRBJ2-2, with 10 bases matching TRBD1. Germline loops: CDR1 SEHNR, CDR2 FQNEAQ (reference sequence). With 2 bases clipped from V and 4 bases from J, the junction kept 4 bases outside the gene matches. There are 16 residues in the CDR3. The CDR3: CASSLSRTGGTGELFF. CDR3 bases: TGTGCCAGCAGCTTATCCCGGACAGGGGGCACCGGGGAGCTGTTTTTT.

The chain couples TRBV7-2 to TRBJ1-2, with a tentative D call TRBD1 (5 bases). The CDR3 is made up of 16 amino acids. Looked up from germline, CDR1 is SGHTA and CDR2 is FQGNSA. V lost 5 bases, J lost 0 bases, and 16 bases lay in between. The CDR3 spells CASSVAGPQTNYGYTF. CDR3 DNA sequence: TGTGCCAGCAGCGTGGCAGGGCCCCAAACTAACTATGGCTACACCTTC.

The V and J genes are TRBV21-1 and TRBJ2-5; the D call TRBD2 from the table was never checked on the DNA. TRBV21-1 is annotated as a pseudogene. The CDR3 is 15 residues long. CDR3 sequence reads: CASSKGLAGDETQYF. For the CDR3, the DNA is TGTGCCAGCAGCAAGGGACTAGCGGGGGACGAGACCCAGTACTTC.

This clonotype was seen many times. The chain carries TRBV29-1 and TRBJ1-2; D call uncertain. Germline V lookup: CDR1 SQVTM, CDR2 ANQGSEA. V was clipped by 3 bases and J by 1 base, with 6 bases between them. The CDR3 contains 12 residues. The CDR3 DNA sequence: TGCAGCGTTGAGGGGAATAACTATGGCTACACCTTC. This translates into CSVEGNNYGYTF.

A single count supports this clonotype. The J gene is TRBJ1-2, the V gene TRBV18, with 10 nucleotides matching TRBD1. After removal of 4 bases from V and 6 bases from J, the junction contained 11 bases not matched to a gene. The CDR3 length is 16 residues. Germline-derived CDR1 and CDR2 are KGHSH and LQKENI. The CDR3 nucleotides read TGTGCCAGCTCACGACAGGGGGCCCTCGCCCGACATGGCTACACCTTC. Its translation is CASSRQGALARHGYTF.

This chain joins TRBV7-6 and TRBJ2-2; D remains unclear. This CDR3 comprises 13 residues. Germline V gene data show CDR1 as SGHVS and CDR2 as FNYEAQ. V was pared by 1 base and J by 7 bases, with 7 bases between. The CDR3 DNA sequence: TGTGCCAGCAGCTTAGTAGGGTACGGGGAGCTGTTTTTT. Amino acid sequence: CASSLVGYGELFF.

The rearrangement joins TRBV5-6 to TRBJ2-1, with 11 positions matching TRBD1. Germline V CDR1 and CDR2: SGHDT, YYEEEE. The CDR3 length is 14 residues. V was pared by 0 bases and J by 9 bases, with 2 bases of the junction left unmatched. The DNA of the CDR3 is TGTGCCAGCAGCTTGGGGACAGGGGGCGTTGAGCAGTTCTTC. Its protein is CASSLGTGGVEQFF. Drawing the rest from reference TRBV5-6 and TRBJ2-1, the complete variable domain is DAGVTQSPTHLIKTRGQQVTLRCSPKSGHDTVSWYQQALGQGPQFIFQYYEEEERQRGNFPDRFSGHQFPNYSSELNVNALLLGDSALYLCASSLGTGGVEQFFGPGTRLTVL.

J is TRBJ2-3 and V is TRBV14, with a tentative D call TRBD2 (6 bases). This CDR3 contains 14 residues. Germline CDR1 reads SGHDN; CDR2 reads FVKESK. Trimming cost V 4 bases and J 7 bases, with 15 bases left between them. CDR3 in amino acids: CASSRPGTFNTQYF. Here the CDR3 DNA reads TGTGCCAGCAGCCGCCCGGGGACTTTCAATACGCAGTATTTT. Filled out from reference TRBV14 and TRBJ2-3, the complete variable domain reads EAGVTQFPSHSVIEKGQTVTLRCDPISGHDNLYWYRRVMGKEIKFLLHFVKESKQDESGMPNNRFLAERTGGTYSTLKVQPAELEDSGVYFCASSRPGTFNTQYFGPGTRLTVL.

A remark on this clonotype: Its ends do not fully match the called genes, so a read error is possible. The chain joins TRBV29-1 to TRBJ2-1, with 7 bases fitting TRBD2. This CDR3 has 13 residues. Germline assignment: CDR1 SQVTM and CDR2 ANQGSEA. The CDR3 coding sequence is TGCAGCGCTCTGGGCGGGGACTACAAAGAGCAGTTCTTC. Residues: CSALGGDYKEQFF.

In nucleotides, the CDR3 is TGTGCCAGCAGCTTAAAGAGGAGCGGGGGGGTGGGGAAAGAGACCCAGTACTTC. Translated: CASSLKRSGGVGKETQYF. The chain is built from TRBV11-2 and TRBJ2-5; 10 bases match TRBD2. Germline V gene lookup returns CDR1 SGHAT and CDR2 FQNNGV. The V gene end was trimmed by 2 bases and the J gene end by 3 bases; junction bases not matched to a gene: 12. The CDR3 runs to 18 residues.

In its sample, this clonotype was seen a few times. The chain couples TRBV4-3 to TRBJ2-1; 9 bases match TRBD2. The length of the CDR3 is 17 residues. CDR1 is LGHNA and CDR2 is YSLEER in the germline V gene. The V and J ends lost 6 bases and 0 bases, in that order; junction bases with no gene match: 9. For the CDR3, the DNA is TGCGCCAGCAGTCAAAGGGTAGCGGGGGCCTCCTACAATGAGCAGTTCTTC. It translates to CASSQRVAGASYNEQFF.

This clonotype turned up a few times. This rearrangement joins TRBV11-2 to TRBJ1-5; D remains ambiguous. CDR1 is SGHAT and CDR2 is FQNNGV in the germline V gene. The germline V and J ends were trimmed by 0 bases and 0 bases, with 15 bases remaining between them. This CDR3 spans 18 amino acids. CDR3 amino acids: CASSLDQPDPYSNQPQHF. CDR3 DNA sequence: TGTGCCAGCAGCTTAGACCAGCCCGACCCATATAGCAATCAGCCCCAGCATTTT.

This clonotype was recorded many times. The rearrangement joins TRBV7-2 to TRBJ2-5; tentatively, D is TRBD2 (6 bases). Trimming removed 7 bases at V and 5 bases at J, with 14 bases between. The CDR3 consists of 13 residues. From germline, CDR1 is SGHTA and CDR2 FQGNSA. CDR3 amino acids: CASTRGSSETQYF. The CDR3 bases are TGTGCCAGCACACGGGGGAGTTCGGAGACCCAGTACTTC.

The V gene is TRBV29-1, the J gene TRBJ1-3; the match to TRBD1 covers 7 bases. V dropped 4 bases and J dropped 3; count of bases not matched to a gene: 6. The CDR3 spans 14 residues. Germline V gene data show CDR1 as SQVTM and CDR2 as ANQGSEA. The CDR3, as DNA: TGCAGCGTTGCAGGACAGGCGCTTGGAAACACCATATATTTT. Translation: CSVAGQALGNTIYF.

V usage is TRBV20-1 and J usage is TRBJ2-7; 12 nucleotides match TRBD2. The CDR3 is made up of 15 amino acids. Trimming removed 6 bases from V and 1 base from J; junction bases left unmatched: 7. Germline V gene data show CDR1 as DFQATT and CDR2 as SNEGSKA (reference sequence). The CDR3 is CSAGGGLAGSYEQYF. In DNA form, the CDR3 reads TGCAGTGCGGGCGGGGGACTAGCGGGTTCCTACGAGCAGTACTTC.

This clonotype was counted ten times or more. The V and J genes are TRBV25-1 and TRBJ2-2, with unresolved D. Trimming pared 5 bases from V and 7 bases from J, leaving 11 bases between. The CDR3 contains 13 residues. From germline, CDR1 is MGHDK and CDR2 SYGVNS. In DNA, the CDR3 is TGTGCCAGCAGTACCTCAGGTGGCGGGGAGCTGTTTTTT. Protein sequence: CASSTSGGGELFF.